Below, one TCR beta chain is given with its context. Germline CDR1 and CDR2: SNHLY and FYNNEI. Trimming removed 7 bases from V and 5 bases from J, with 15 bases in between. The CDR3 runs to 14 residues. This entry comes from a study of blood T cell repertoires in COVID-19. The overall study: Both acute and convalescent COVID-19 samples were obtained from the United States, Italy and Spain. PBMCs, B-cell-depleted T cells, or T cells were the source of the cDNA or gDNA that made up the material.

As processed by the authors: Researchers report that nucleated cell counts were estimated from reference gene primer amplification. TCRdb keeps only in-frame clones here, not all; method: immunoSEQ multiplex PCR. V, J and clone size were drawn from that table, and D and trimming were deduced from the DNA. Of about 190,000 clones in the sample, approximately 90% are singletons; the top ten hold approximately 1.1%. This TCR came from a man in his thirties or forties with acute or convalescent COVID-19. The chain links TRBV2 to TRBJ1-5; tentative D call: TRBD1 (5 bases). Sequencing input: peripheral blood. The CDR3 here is CASTSNGGYQPQHF. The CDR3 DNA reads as TGTGCCAGCACCTCTAACGGGGGTTATCAGCCCCAGCATTTT.